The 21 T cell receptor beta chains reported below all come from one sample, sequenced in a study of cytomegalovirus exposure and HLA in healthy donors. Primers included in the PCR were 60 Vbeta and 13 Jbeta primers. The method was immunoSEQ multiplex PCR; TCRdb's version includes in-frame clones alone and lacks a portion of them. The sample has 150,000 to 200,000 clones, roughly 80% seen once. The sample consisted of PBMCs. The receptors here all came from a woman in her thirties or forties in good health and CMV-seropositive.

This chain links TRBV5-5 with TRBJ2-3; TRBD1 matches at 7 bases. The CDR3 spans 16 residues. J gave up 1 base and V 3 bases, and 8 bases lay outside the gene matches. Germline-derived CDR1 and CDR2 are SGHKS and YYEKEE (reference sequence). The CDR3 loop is CASSSPKGGGTDTQYF. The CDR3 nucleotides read TGTGCCAGCAGCTCCCCCAAAGGGGGCGGCACAGATACGCAGTATTTT.

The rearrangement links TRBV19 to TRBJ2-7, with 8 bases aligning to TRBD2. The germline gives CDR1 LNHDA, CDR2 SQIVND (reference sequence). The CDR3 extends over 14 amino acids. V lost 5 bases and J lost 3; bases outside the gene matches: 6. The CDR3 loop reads CASSFRAGDYEQYF. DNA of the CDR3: TGTGCCAGTAGTTTCCGAGCGGGGGACTACGAGCAGTACTTC.

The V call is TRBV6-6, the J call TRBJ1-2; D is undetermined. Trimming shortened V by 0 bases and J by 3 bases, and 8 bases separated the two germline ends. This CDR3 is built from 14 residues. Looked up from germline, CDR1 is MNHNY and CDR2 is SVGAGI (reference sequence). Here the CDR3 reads CASSYSNGDYGYTF. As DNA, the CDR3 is TGTGCCAGCAGTTACTCTAACGGGGACTATGGCTACACCTTC.

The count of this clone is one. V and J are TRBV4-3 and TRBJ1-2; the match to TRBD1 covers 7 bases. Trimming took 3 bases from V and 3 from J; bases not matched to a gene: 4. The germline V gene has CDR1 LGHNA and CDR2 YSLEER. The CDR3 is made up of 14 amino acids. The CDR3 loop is CASSQAGTDYGYTF. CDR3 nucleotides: TGCGCCAGCAGCCAGGCCGGGACAGACTATGGCTACACCTTC.

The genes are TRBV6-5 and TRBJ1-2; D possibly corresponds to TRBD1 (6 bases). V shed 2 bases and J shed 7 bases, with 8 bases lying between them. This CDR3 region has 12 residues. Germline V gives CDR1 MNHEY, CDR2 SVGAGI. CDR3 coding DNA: TGTGCCAGCAGTTACAACAGGGTTGGCTACACCTTC. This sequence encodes CASSYNRVGYTF.

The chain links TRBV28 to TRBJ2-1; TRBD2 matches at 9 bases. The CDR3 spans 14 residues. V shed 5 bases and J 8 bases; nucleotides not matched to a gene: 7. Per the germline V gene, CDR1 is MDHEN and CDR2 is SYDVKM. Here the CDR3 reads CASSGGLASDEQFF. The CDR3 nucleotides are TGTGCCAGCAGTGGAGGACTAGCGTCTGATGAGCAGTTCTTC.

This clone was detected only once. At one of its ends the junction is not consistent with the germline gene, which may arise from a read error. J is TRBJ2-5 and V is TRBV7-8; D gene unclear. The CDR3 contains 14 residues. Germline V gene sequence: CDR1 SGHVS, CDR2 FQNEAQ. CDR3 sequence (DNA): TGTGCCAGCAGTTTAGGCGAGCTCGCGGAGACCCAGTACTTC. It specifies CASSLGELAETQYF.

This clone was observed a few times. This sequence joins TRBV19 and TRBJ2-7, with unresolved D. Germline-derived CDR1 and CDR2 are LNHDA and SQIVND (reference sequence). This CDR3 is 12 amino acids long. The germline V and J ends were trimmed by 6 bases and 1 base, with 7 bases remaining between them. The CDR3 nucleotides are TGTGCCAGTAGCTCTAGGTCCTACGAGCAGTACTTC. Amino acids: CASSSRSYEQYF.

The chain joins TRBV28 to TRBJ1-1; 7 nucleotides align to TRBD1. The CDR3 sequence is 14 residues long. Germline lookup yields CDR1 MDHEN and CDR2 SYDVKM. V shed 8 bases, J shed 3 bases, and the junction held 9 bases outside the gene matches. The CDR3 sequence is CASGRTGLDTEAFF. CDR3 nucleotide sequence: TGTGCCAGCGGCCGGACAGGCCTCGACACTGAAGCTTTCTTT. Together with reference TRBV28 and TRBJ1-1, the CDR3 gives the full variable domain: DVKVTQSSRYLVKRTGEKVFLECVQDMDHENMFWYRQDPGLGLRLIYFSYDVKMKEKGDIPEGYSVSREKKERFSLILESASTNQTSMYLCASGRTGLDTEAFFGQGTRLTVV.

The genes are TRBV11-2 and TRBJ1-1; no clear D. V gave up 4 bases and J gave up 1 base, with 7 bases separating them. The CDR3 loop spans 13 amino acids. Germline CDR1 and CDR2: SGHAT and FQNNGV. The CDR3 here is CASSSTRNTEAFF. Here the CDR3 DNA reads TGTGCCAGCAGCTCAACACGGAACACTGAAGCTTTCTTT.

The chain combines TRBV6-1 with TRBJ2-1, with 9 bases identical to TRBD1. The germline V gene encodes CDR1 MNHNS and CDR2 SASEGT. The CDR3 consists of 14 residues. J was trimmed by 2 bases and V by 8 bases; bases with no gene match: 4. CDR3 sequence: CASQTGGPYNEQFF. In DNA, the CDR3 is TGTGCCAGCCAAACAGGGGGCCCCTACAATGAGCAGTTCTTC.

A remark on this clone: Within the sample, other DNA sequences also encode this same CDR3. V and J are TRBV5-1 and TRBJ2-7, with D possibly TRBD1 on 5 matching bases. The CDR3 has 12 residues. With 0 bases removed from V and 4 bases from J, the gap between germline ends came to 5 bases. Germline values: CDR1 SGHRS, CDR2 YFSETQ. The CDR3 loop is CASSLDRYEQYF. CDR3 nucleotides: TGCGCCAGCAGCTTGGACAGGTACGAGCAGTACTTC.

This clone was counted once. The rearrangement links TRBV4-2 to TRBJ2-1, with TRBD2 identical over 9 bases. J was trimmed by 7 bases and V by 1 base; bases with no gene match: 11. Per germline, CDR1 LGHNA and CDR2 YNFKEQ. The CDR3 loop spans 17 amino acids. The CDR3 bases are TGTGCCAGCAGCCAAGTCAGCGGCGGGAGGGCCGGAAATGAGCAGTTCTTC. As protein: CASSQVSGGRAGNEQFF.

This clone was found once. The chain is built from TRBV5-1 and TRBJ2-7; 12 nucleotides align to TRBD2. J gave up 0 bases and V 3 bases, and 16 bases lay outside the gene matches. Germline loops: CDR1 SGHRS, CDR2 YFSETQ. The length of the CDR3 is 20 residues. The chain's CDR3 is CASSSGLAGQARRTSYEQYF. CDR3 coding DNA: TGCGCCAGCAGCTCCGGACTAGCGGGACAAGCGAGGAGGACCTCCTACGAGCAGTACTTC. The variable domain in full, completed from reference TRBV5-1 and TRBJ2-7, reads KAGVTQTPRYLIKTRGQQVTLSCSPISGHRSVSWYQQTPGQGLQFLFEYFSETQRNKGNFPGRFSGRQFSNSRSEMNVSTLELGDSALYLCASSSGLAGQARRTSYEQYFGPGTRLTVT.

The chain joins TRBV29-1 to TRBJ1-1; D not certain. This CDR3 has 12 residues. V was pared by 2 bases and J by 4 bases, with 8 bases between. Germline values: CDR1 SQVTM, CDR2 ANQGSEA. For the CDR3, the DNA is TGCAGCGTTGAAAGTCGCAGCACTGAAGCTTTCTTT. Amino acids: CSVESRSTEAFF.

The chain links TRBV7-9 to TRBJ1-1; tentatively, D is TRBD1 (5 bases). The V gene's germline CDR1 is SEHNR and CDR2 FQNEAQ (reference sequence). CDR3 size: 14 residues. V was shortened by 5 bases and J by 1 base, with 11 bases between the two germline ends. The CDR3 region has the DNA TGTGCCAGCAGCCCCCGGGGGGGGAACACTGAAGCTTTCTTT. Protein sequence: CASSPRGGNTEAFF.

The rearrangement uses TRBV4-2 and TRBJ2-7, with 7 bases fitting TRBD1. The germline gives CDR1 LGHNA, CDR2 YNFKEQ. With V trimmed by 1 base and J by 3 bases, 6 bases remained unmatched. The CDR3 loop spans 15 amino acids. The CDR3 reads CASSQGLGQVYEQYF. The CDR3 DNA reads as TGTGCCAGCAGCCAAGGTCTTGGACAGGTCTACGAGCAGTACTTC.

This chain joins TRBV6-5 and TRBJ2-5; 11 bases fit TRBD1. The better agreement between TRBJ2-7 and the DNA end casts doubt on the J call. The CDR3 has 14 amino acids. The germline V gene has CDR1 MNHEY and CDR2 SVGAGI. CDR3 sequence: CASGDRGRFNEQYF. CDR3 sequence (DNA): TGTGCCAGCGGGGACAGGGGGAGGTTTAACGAGCAGTACTTC.

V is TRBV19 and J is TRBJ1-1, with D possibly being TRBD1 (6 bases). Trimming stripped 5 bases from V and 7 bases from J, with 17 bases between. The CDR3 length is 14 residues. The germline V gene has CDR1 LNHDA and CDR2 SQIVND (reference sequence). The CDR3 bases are TGTGCCAGTAGTTACGGGGGGCTGGGCGGTGAAGCTTTCTTT. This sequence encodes CASSYGGLGGEAFF.

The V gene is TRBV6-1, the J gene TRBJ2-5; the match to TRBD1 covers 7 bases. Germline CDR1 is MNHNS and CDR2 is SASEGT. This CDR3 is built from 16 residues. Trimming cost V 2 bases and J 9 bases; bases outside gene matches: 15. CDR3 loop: CASSEYYGTDILAQYF. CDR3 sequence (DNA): TGTGCCAGCAGTGAATACTACGGGACAGACATTCTTGCCCAGTACTTC.

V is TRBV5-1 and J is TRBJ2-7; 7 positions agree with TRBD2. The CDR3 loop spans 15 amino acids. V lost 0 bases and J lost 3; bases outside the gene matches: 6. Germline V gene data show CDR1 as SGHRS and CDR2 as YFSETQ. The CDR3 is CASSLGAGDYYEQYF. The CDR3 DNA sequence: TGCGCCAGCAGCTTGGGCGCGGGAGATTACTACGAGCAGTACTTC.